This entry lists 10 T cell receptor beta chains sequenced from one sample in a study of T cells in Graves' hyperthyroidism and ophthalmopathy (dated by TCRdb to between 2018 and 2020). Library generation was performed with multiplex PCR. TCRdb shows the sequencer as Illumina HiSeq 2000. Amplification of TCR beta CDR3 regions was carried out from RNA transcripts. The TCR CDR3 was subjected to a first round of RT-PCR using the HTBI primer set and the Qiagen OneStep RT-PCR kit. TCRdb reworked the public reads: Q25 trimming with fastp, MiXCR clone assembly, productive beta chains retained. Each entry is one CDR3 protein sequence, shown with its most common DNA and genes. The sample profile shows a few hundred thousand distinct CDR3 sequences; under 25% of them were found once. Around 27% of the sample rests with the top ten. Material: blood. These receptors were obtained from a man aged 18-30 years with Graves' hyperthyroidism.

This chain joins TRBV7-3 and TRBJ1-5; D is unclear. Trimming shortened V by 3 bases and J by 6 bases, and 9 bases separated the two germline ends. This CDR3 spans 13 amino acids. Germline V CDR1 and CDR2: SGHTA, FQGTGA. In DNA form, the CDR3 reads TGTGCCAGCAGCTTGTATGAAGGTCAGCCCCAGCATTTT. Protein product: CASSLYEGQPQHF.

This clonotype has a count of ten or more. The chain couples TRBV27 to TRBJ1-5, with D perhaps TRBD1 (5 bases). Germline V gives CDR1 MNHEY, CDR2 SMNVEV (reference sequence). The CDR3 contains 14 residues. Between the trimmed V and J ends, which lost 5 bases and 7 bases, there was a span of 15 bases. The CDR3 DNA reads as TGTGCCAGCAGTGTGGGGGTAGGAGGCCAGCCCCAGCATTTT. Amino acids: CASSVGVGGQPQHF.

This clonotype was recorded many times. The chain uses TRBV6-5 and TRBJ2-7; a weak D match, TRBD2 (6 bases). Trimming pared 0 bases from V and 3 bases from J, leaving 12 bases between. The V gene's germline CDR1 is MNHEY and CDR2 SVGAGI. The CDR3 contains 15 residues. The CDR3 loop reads CASSYSGLSHYEQYF. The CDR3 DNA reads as TGTGCCAGCAGTTACTCGGGACTGAGCCACTACGAGCAGTACTTC.

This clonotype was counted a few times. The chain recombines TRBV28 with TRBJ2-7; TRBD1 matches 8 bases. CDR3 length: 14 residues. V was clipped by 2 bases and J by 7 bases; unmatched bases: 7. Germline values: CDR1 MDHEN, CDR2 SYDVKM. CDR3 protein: CASSLNRGWREQYF. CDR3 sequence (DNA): TGTGCCAGCAGTTTAAACAGGGGGTGGAGGGAGCAGTACTTC.

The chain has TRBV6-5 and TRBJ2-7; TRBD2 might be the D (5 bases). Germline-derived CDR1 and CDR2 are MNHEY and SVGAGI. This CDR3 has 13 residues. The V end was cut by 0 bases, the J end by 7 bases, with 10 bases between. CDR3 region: CASSYSGEEEQYF. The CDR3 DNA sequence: TGTGCCAGCAGTTACTCGGGAGAAGAGGAGCAGTACTTC.

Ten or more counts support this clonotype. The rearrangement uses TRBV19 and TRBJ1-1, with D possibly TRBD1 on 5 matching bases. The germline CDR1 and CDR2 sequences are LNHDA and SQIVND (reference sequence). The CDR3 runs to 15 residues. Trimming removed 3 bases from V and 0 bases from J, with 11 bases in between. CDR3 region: CASSIGGTMNTEAFF. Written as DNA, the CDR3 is TGTGCCAGTAGTATTGGAGGGACGATGAACACTGAAGCTTTCTTT.

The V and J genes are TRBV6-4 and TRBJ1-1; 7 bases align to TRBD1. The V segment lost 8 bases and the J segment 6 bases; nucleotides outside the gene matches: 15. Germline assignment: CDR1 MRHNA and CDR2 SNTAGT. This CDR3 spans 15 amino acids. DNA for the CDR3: TGTGCCAGCTCGATCGACAGGGCCTCTGCGGCTGAAGCTTTCTTT. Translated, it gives CASSIDRASAAEAFF.

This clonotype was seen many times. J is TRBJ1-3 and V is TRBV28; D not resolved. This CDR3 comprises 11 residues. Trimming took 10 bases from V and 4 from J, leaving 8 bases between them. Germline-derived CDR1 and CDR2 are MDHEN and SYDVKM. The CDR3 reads CAIRDGNTIYF. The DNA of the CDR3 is TGTGCCATCAGAGACGGAAACACCATATATTTT.

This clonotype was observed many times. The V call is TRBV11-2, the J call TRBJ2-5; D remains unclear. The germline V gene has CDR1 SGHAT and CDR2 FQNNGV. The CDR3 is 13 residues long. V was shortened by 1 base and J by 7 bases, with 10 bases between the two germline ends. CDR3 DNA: TGTGCCAGCAGCTTAGGCCACGCTAGGACCCAGTACTTC. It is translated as CASSLGHARTQYF.

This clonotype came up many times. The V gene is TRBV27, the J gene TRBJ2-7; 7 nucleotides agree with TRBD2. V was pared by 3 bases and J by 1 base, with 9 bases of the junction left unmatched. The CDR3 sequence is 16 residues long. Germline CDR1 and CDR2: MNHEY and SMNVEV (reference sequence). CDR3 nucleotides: TGTGCCAGCAGTTTGACGGCGGGGGATATTTCCTACGAGCAGTACTTC. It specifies CASSLTAGDISYEQYF.